A selection of T cell receptor beta chains follows, all from one sample in a study of T cells in Graves' hyperthyroidism and ophthalmopathy. TCRdb re-derived calls from the multiplex PCR reads in MiXCR, one entry per CDR3 protein. This sample yields a few hundred thousand distinct CDR3 sequences, of which about 20% are seen a single time; about 4% belongs to the top ten. Sequenced input: blood. The receptors originated from a woman under 30 with Graves' hyperthyroidism. Each CDR3 is given with its conserved first and last residue. The D gene is left open where the match is weak. The listing skips clone size in some rows; elsewhere it reads once, few, many or a size class.

TRBV5-1,NA,TRBJ1-2,many,CASSLENFYGYTF,TGCGCCAGCAGCTTGGAGAATTTTTATGGCTACACCTTC
TRBV10-3,TRBD1,TRBJ2-7,many,CAINDGDRPYEQYF,TGTGCCATCAACGACGGGGACAGGCCCTACGAGCAGTACTTC
TRBV15,NA,TRBJ1-2,many,CATSRDWYSYGYTF,TGTGCCACCAGCAGAGATTGGTATTCCTATGGCTACACCTTC
TRBV2,NA,TRBJ1-1,many,CASSGARMNTEAFF,TGTGCCAGCAGTGGTGCCAGAATGAACACTGAAGCTTTCTTT
TRBV2,NA,TRBJ1-1,many,CASSLSRGEAFF,TGTGCCAGCAGTTTGTCCCGGGGCGAAGCTTTCTTT
TRBV19,NA,TRBJ2-3,many,CASSIRTARGTSTDTQYF,TGTGCCAGTAGTATTAGGACAGCCCGGGGGACTAGCACAGATACGCAGTATTTT
TRBV30,NA,TRBJ1-5,many,CAWRGQGNQPQHF,TGTGCCTGGAGGGGTCAGGGTAACCAGCCCCAGCATTTT
TRBV5-1,TRBD2,TRBJ2-5,many,CASSPSGGAYGPGKTQYF,TGCGCCAGCAGTCCCAGCGGGGGGGCCTACGGTCCTGGGAAGACCCAGTACTTC
TRBV11-1,NA,TRBJ2-5,many,CASASGETQYF,TGTGCCAGCGCAAGCGGAGAGACCCAGTACTTC
TRBV20-1,NA,TRBJ2-7,NA,CSARDGETISYEQYF,TGCAGTGCTAGAGATGGGGAAACTATCTCCTACGAGCAGTACTTC
TRBV12-3/TRBV12-4,NA,TRBJ1-2,NA,CASTLNRLDGYTF,TGTGCCAGCACTCTCAACCGTCTGGATGGCTACACCTTC
TRBV24-1,NA,TRBJ1-2,many,CATSDSGSGYGYTF,TGTGCCACCAGTGATTCGGGCAGTGGCTATGGCTACACCTTC
TRBV6-1,NA,TRBJ1-5,many,CASSEYLGGNQPQHF,TGTGCCAGCAGTGAATATTTGGGGGGCAATCAGCCCCAGCATTTT
TRBV20-1,NA,TRBJ2-3,many,CSAGLGTDTQYF,TGCAGTGCGGGACTGGGCACAGATACGCAGTATTTT
TRBV20-1,NA,TRBJ1-2,many,CSATAPPVVYGYTF,TGCAGTGCTACGGCCCCTCCGGTCGTCTATGGCTACACCTTC
TRBV20-1,NA,TRBJ1-3,many,CSAPHSIGNTIYF,TGCAGTGCTCCACATAGCATCGGAAACACCATATATTTT
TRBV20-1,NA,TRBJ2-7,many,CSAEATAFTYEQYF,TGCAGTGCAGAGGCGACAGCCTTTACCTACGAGCAGTACTTC
TRBV6-5,TRBD1,TRBJ1-1,many,CATGTGLNTEAFF,TGTGCCACCGGGACAGGCCTGAACACTGAAGCTTTCTTT
TRBV7-8,TRBD1,TRBJ2-7,NA,CASSSKRTGLYEQYF,TGTGCCAGCAGTTCGAAGCGGACAGGGCTTTACGAGCAGTACTTC
TRBV30,TRBD1,TRBJ2-7,few,CAWAGGYEQYF,TGTGCCTGGGCAGGGGGATACGAGCAGTACTTC
TRBV6-2/TRBV6-3,NA,TRBJ1-5,few,CASSYGFRHFSNQPQHF,TGTGCCAGCAGTTACGGGTTCCGCCACTTCAGCAATCAGCCCCAGCATTTT
TRBV9,TRBD2,TRBJ2-5,few,CASSQGLAGRETQYF,TGTGCCAGCAGCCAGGGTCTAGCGGGGAGAGAGACCCAGTACTTC
TRBV5-1,NA,TRBJ1-2,many,CASSLAGLDYGYTF,TGCGCCAGCAGCTTGGCAGGGCTGGACTATGGCTACACCTTC
TRBV5-4,NA,TRBJ1-2,NA,CASGLAPTDNYGYTF,TGTGCCAGCGGCTTGGCCCCGACGGATAACTATGGCTACACCTTC
TRBV6-1,TRBD1,TRBJ2-7,many,CASSGGTGTYEQYF,TGTGCCAGCAGTGGTGGGACAGGGACCTACGAGCAGTACTTC
TRBV6-1,NA,TRBJ1-1,many,CASSEPSGARTEAFF,TGTGCCAGCAGTGAACCCTCGGGGGCGCGAACTGAAGCTTTCTTT
TRBV6-1,NA,TRBJ2-7,once,CASSDLSYEQYF,TGTGCCAGCAGTGATCTGTCCTACGAGCAGTACTTC
TRBV11-1,TRBD1,TRBJ1-2,NA,CASRQPGQPHGYTF,TGTGCCAGCAGACAACCGGGACAGCCTCATGGCTACACCTTC
TRBV28,NA,TRBJ2-7,many,CASSSRRYEQYF,TGTGCCAGCAGTTCACGCCGCTACGAGCAGTACTTC
TRBV20-1,TRBD2,TRBJ2-5,many,CSATSGGAWQETQYF,TGCAGTGCTACTAGCGGGGGGGCTTGGCAAGAGACCCAGTACTTC
TRBV6-2/TRBV6-3,NA,TRBJ2-5,few,CASSLYRQAQETQYF,TGTGCCAGCAGCCTCTACCGACAGGCCCAAGAGACCCAGTACTTC
TRBV18,NA,TRBJ2-7,NA,CASSPGPGLSAYEQYF,TGTGCCAGCTCACCCGGCCCCGGACTATCCGCCTACGAGCAGTACTTC
TRBV30,TRBD1,TRBJ2-7,NA,CAWSRDRGYEQYF,TGTGCCTGGAGCCGCGACAGGGGGTACGAGCAGTACTTC
TRBV28,TRBD1,TRBJ1-5,NA,CAIQGRDNQPQHF,TGTGCCATACAGGGGAGGGACAATCAGCCCCAGCATTTT
TRBV3-1,NA,TRBJ2-5,few,CASSRSGGETQYF,TGTGCCAGCAGCCGATCGGGGGGCGAGACCCAGTACTTC